The entry below gives a single T cell receptor beta chain sequence along with its context. The antigen remains undetermined. The immunoSEQ assay was version 4, run in survey mode. Produced via immunoSEQ multiplex PCR; TCRdb's table is partial and in-frame only. The table has around 35,000 clones, around 90% seen once. The data were taken from a study of persistence of HIV-infected CD4 T cells. Study overall: Suppressive ART had lasted a median of roughly eight years.

Cells were stimulated nonspecifically with anti-CD3/anti-CD28 magnetic beads. Responding CD4+ T cells were sorted by upregulation of both CD40 ligand and CD69. CD4+ T cell counts exceeded 400 cells/uL; CMV serology was positive. Findings of the study overall: The rare CMV-responding cells with HIV-1 proviruses were not separately TCR-sequenced.

In germline, CDR1 is MNHEY, CDR2 SVGAGI. The length of the CDR3 is 15 residues. V lost 5 bases, J lost 0 bases, and 13 bases lay in between. The clonotype was recovered from an adult man with HIV who was CMV-seropositive. The chain carries TRBV6-5 and TRBJ1-2; TRBD1 might be the D (5 bases). The sample was CD4+ T cells sorted from PBMCs after roughly 18-hour stimulation, taken from a patient who received antiretroviral therapy. This chain's CDR3 is CASSPTGGTNYGYTF. In DNA, the CDR3 is TGTGCCAGCAGTCCAACAGGTGGGACTAACTATGGCTACACCTTC.